This T cell receptor beta chain derives from a study of cytomegalovirus exposure and HLA in healthy donors. PCR amplification relied on 60 Vbeta primers (plus 13 Jbeta primers). The method was immunoSEQ multiplex PCR; TCRdb's version includes in-frame clones alone and lacks a portion of them. The table records some 140,000 clones, over 65% of them present only once. Study results and limitations: As a later analysis showed, a missense DCLRE1C variant was linked to trimming of TCR beta V- and J-genes. In a later analysis, CMV-associated beta chains were mostly HLA-associated, it appeared. Among the most significant clusters, several appeared linked to common viral pathogens in a later analysis. By HLA locus, TCR association rates varied in a later analysis, with DRB1 showing the most and HLA-C the fewest.

The CDR3 is made up of 14 amino acids. CDR1 is SEHNR, CDR2 FQNEAQ, per germline (reference sequence). On this clone: Antigen: not known. A read error may account for a junction end that differs from germline.

The clonotype was recovered from a man between 25 and 39 years old in good health and CMV-seronegative. The sample was PBMCs. V gene TRBV7-9 combines with J gene TRBJ1-1; perhaps TRBD1 as D (6 bases). CDR3: CSSSLKGGGTEAFF. The CDR3 DNA reads as TGTTCCAGCAGCTTGAAAGGGGGGGGGACTGAAGCTTTCTTT.